One and the same sample provided the 2 T cell receptor beta chains below, sequenced in a study of control samples from healthy donors and cancer patients. Profiling relied on immunoSEQ multiplex PCR, and the TCRdb table lists in-frame clones only, not all of them. The sample yields about 59,000 clones, approximately 92% seen once. The material sequenced was PBMCs. All receptors come from a man aged 40-55 years with colorectal cancer.

The chain links TRBV5-8 to TRBJ1-2; TRBD1 agrees at 7 bases. CDR1 is SGHTS, CDR2 YDEGEE, per germline. After removal of 3 bases from V and 7 bases from J, the junction contained 12 bases not matched to a gene. CDR3 length equals 15 residues. CDR3 nucleotides: TGTGCCAGCAGCTCCCGACAGGGCGGTGTCTCTGGCTACACCTTC. Protein product: CASSSRQGGVSGYTF.

The gene calls are TRBV4-2 and TRBJ2-5; TRBD2 aligns across 7 bases. Germline assignment: CDR1 LGHNA and CDR2 YNFKEQ. The CDR3 extends over 16 amino acids. V lost 2 bases, J lost 2 bases, and 8 bases stayed unmatched. The CDR3 loop reads CASSQLLGGGQETQYF. DNA for the CDR3: TGTGCCAGCAGCCAACTACTGGGGGGGGGACAAGAGACCCAGTACTTC.